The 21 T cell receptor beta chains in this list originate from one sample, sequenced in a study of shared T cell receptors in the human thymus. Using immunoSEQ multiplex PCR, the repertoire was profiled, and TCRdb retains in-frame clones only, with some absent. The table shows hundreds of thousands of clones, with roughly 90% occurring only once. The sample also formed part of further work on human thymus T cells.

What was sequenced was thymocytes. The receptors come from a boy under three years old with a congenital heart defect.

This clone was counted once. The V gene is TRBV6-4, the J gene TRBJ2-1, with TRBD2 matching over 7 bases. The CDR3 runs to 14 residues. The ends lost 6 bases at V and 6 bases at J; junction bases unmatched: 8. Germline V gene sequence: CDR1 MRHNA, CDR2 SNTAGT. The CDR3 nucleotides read TGTGCCAGCAGAGGGGAGGGTAATGGCAATGAGCAGTTCTTC. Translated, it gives CASRGEGNGNEQFF.

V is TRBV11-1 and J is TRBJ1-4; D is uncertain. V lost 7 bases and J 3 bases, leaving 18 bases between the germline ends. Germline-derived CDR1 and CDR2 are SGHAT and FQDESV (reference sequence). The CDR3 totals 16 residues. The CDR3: CASTAVPGGPNEKLFF. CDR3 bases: TGTGCCAGCACTGCCGTCCCGGGAGGACCTAATGAAAAACTGTTTTTT.

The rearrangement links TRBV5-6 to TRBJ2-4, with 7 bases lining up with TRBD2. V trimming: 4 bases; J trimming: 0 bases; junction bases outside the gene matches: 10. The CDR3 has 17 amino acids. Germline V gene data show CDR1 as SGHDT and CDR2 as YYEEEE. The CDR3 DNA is TGTGCCAGCAGCCCGGACTGCGGGAGCCAAGCCAAAAACATTCAGTACTTC. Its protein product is CASSPDCGSQAKNIQYF.

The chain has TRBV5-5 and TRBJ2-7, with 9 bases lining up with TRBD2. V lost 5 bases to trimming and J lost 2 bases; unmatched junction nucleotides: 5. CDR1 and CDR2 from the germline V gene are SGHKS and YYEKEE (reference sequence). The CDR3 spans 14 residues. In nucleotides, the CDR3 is TGTGCCAGCAGAGTTAGACTAGCGGCCTACGAGCAGTACTTC. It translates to CASRVRLAAYEQYF. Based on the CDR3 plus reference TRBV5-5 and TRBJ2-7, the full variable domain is DAGVTQSPTHLIKTRGQQVTLRCSPISGHKSVSWYQQVLGQGPQFIFQYYEKEERGRGNFPDRFSARQFPNYSSELNVNALLLGDSALYLCASRVRLAAYEQYFGPGTRLTVT.

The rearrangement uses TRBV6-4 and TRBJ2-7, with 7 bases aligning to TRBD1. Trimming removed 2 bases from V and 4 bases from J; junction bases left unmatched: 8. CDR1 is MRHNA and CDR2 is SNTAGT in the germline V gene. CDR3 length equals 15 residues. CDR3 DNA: TGTGCCAGCAGTGACGGGACAGAGGCCGGGTACGAGCAGTACTTC. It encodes CASSDGTEAGYEQYF.

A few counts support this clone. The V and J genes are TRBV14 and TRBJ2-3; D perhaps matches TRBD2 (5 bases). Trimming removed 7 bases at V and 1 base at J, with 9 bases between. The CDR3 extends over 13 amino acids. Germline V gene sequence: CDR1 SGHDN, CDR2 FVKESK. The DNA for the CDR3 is TGTGCCAGCAAGCGGTACGGCACAGATACGCAGTATTTT. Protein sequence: CASKRYGTDTQYF.

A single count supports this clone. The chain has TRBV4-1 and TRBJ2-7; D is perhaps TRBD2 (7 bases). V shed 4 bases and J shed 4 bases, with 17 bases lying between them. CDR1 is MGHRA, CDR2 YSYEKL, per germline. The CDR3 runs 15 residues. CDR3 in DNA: TGCGCCAGCAGCCTCGAGGGGGAGGGCTGGTACGAGCAGTACTTC. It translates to CASSLEGEGWYEQYF.

CDR3: CASRRDYGPQHF. CDR3 in DNA: TGTGCCAGCAGGAGGGACTATGGCCCCCAGCATTTT. The V and J genes are TRBV6-6 and TRBJ1-5, with D perhaps matching TRBD1 (5 bases). The CDR3 covers 12 residues. V was clipped by 6 bases and J by 10 bases, with 13 bases between them. CDR1 and CDR2 from the germline V gene are MNHNY and SVGAGI (reference sequence).

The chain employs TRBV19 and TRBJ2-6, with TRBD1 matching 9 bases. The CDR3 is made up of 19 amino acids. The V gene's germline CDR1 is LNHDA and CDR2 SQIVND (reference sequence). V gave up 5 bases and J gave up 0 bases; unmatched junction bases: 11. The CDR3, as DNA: TGTGCCAGTAGTCCACACACAGGGGGCTCCCTCTCTGGGGCCAACGTCCTGACTTTC. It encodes CASSPHTGGSLSGANVLTF.

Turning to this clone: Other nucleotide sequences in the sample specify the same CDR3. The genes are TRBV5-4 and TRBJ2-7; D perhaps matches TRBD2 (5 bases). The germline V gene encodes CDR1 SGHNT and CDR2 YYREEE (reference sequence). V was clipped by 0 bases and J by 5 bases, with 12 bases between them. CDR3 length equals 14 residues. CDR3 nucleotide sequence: TGTGCCAGCAGCTTGGTACGGGATCCCCACGAGCAGTACTTC. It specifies CASSLVRDPHEQYF.

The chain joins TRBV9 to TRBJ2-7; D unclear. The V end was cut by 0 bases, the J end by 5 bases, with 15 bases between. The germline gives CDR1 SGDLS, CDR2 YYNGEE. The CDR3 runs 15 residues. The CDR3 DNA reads TGTGCCAGCAGCGTAGTCCCTAAGCCCCTCCACGAGCAGTACTTC. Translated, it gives CASSVVPKPLHEQYF.

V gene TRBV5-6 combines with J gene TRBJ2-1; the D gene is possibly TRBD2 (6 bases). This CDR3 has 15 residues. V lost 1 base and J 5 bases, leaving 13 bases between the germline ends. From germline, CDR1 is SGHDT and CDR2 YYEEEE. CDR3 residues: CASSLRDSSNNEQFF. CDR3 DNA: TGTGCCAGCAGCTTGCGGGACTCTTCCAACAATGAGCAGTTCTTC.

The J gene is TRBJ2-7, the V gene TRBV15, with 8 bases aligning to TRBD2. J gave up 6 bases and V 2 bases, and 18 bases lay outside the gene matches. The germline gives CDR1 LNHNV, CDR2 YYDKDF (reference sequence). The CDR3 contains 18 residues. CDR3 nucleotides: TGTGCCACCAGCAGACCCCCGGGCGAGCGGGAGACTAACGGCGAGCAGTACTTC. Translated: CATSRPPGERETNGEQYF.

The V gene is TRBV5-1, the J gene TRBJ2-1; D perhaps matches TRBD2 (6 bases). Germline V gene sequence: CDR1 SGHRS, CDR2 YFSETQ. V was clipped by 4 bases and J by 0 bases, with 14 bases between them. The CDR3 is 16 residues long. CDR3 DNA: TGCGCCAGCAGCCGGGGACTCGCAGGCTCCTACAATGAGCAGTTCTTC. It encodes CASSRGLAGSYNEQFF.

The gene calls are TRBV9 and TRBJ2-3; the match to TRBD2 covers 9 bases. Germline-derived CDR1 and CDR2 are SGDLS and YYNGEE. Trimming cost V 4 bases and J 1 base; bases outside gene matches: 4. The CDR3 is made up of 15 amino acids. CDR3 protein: CASSMAGGRTDTQYF. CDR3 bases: TGTGCCAGCAGCATGGCGGGAGGGCGCACAGATACGCAGTATTTT.

CDR3 coding DNA: TGTGCCAGCAGCTTTCGGGAGCCATTTACGAACACTGAAGCTTTCTTT. It translates to CASSFREPFTNTEAFF. The chain combines TRBV7-2 with TRBJ1-1; D ambiguous. Deletions cut 3 bases from V and 1 base from J, with 15 bases between. CDR1 and CDR2 from the germline V gene are SGHTA and FQGNSA. CDR3 length: 16 amino acids.

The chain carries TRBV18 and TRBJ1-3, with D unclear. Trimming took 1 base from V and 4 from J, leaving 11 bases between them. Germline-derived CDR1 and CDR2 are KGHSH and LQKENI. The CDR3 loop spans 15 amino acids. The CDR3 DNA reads TGTGCCAGCTCACCACGGCCAGCGACGGGAAACACCATATATTTT. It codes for CASSPRPATGNTIYF.

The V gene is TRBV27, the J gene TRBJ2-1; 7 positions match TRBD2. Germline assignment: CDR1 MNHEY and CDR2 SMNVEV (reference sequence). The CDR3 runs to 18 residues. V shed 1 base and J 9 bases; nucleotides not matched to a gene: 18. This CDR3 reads CASSLCPAGVGEKSEQFF. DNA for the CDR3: TGTGCCAGCAGTTTATGCCCTGCGGGGGTTGGGGAAAAATCTGAGCAGTTCTTC.

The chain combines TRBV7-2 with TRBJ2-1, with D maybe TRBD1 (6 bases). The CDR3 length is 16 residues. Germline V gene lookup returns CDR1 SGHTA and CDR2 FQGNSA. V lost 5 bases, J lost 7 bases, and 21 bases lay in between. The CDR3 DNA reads TGTGCCAGCAGCGAAGGGGCAGGGGCAGCCGAGAATGAGCAGTTCTTC. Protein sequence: CASSEGAGAAENEQFF.

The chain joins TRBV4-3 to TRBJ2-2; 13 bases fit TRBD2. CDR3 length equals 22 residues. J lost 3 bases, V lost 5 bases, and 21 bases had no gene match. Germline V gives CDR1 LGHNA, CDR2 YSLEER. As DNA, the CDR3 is TGCGCCAGCAGCTTACACAACCCTTCCGGGACTAGCGGGATGGCCGACACCGGGGAGCTGTTTTTT. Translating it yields CASSLHNPSGTSGMADTGELFF.

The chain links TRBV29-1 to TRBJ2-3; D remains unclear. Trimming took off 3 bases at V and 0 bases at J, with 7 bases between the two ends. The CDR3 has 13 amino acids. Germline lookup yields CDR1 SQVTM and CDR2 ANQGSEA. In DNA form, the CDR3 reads TGCAGCGTTGATCGCCGGAGCACAGATACGCAGTATTTT. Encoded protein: CSVDRRSTDTQYF.